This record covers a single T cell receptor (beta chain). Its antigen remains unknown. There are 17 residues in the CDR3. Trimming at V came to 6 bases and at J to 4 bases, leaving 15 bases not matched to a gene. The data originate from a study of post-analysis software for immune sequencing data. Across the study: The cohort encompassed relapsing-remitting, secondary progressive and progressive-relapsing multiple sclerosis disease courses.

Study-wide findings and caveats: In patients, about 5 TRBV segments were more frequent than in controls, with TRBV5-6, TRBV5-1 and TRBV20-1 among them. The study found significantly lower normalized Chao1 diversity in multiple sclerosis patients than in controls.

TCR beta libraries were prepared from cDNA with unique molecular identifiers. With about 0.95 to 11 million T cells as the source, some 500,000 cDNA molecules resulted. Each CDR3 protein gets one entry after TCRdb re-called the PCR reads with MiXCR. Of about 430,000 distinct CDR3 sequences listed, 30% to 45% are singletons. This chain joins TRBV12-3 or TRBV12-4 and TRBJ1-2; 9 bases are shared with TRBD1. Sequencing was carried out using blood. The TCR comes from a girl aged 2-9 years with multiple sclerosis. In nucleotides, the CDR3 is TGTGCCAGCAGCCCAAAAGGCGGCGGGACAGGGCGCTATGGCTACACCTTC. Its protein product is CASSPKGGGTGRYGYTF.